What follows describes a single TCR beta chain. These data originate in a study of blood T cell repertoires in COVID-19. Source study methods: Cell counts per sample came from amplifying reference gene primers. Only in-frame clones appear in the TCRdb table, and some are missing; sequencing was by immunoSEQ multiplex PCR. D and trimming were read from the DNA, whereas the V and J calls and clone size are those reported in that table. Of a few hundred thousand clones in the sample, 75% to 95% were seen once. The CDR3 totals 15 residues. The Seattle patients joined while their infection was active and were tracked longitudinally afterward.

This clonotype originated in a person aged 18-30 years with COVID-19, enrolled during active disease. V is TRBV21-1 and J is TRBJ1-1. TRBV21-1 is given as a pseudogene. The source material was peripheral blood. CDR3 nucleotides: TGTGCCAGCAGCATAAAGGGGGGGGAAAAAACTGAAGCTTTCTTT. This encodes CASSIKGGEKTEAFF.